A selection of T cell receptor beta chains follows, all from one sample in a study of T cell responses to AZD1222 COVID-19 vaccine. Sequencing was performed with immunoSEQ multiplex PCR; in TCRdb, only in-frame clones are kept and a portion is missing. Of about 120,000 clones in the sample, about 92% are singletons; the top ten hold 2.5% to 3%. This material consisted of peripheral blood, taken on day 0 of AZD1222 vaccination. These receptors were taken from an adult in good health. Each CDR3 is given with its conserved first and last residue. D genes are given only for firm matches. Size tells how often a clone was seen (once, few, many) or the class of an expanded clone, and some rows leave it out.

.	.	TRBJ2-2	TRBV9	TGTGCCAGCAGCGTAGGCGGTGCCGGGGAGCTGTTTTTT	CASSVGGAGELFF
TRBD2	few	TRBJ2-1	TRBV7-9	TGTGCCAGCAGCTTAACAAACCCCGGACTAGCGGGAGCCCCTGGGGAGTTCTTC	CASSLTNPGLAGAPGEFF
.	.	TRBJ1-5	TRBV19	TGTGCCAGTAGGATCGGGAATCAGCCCCAGCATTTT	CASRIGNQPQHF
.	.	TRBJ2-5	TRBV9	TGTGCCAGCAGCCCTCGCGAGGGGGGAGAGACCCAGTACTTC	CASSPREGGETQYF
.	.	TRBJ2-5	TRBV21-1	TGTGCCAGCAGCAGTCCGGGACTACAGACCCAGTACTTC	CASSSPGLQTQYF
.	.	TRBJ2-3	TRBV24-1	TGTGCCACCAGTGATCCCGCTAGCGGCACAGATACGCAGTATTTT	CATSDPASGTDTQYF
.	.	TRBJ2-3	TRBV6-5	TGTGCCAGCAGTTTTTCACAGGCCCTTTCGGGCCAACGGCAGTATTTT	CASSFSQALSGQRQYF
TRBD1	.	TRBJ1-1	TRBV19	TGTGCCAGTAGTCGACAGGGGCGCGGGTTCACTGAAGCTTTCTTT	CASSRQGRGFTEAFF
.	.	TRBJ1-2	TRBV29-1	TGCAGCGCCCAGGGAGGAAATGGCTACACCTTC	CSAQGGNGYTF
.	.	TRBJ1-1	TRBV3-1/TRBV3-2	TGTGCCACCCAGGGGTATAGCACTGAAGCTTTCTTT	CATQGYSTEAFF
.	.	TRBJ1-4	TRBV5-4	TGTGCCAGCAGCTTGCTAGCAGGTGAAAAACTGTTTTTT	CASSLLAGEKLFF
TRBD1	.	TRBJ1-1	TRBV18	TGTGCCAGCTCACCCCCAGACAGGGGGCAGGCGGGTGAAGCTTTCTTT	CASSPPDRGQAGEAFF
.	.	TRBJ2-1	TRBV15	TGTGCCACCAGCAGAGAGGGTGGCCCCAGCGAGCAGTTCTTC	CATSREGGPSEQFF
.	.	TRBJ1-1	TRBV30	TGTGCCTCTAAAGACGGCACTGAAGCTTTCTTT	CASKDGTEAFF
TRBD2	.	TRBJ2-1	TRBV5-4	TGTGCCAGCAGCTTGGATGTTAGCGGGAGGACTAAGAATGAGCAGTTCTTC	CASSLDVSGRTKNEQFF
.	.	TRBJ1-1	TRBV11-2	TGTGCCAGCAGCTCCCGCTTCCAGTTGATCGGGGGGCGAACTGAAGCTTTCTTT	CASSSRFQLIGGRTEAFF
.	.	TRBJ2-5	TRBV4-1	TGCGCCAGCAGCCAAGAGTGGGAGACCCAGTACTTC	CASSQEWETQYF
.	.	TRBJ2-1	TRBV9	TGTGCCAGCAGCCCCCAGGGTGACCTTAGGGATGAGCAGTTCTTC	CASSPQGDLRDEQFF
.	.	TRBJ2-3	TRBV14	TGTGCCAGCAGCCAAGCAGGAGGCACAGATACGCAGTATTTT	CASSQAGGTDTQYF
.	.	TRBJ1-2	TRBV5-1	TGCGCCAGCAGCTTGGATAGGTTCAAGGACAGCGGATCCTATGGCTACACCTTC	CASSLDRFKDSGSYGYTF
.	few	TRBJ1-2	TRBV3-1/TRBV3-2	TGTGCCAGCAGCCAAGAGAACCAGCCGATCTATGGCTACACCTTC	CASSQENQPIYGYTF
.	once	TRBJ1-2	TRBV11-2	TGTGCCAGCAGCCCCGGGACGGTCTATGGCTACACCTTC	CASSPGTVYGYTF
.	.	TRBJ1-6	TRBV6-5	TGTGCCAGCAGTTACTCGTGGGGTTCACCCCTCCACTTT	CASSYSWGSPLHF
.	.	TRBJ1-1	TRBV9	TGTGCCAGCAGCGTAGCCGAGAACACTGAAGCTTTCTTT	CASSVAENTEAFF
TRBD1	.	TRBJ1-5	TRBV18	TGTGCCAGCTCACCGAGGGACAGGGGCGACCCCAATCAGCCCCAGCATTTT	CASSPRDRGDPNQPQHF
.	.	TRBJ2-7	TRBV19	TGTGCCAGTAGTATATCAAGCATACGGGCCTACGAGCAGTACTTC	CASSISSIRAYEQYF
.	.	TRBJ1-2	TRBV18	TGTGCCAGCTCACCAGGATCTGGGAACTATGGCTACACCTTC	CASSPGSGNYGYTF
.	.	TRBJ2-7	TRBV7-2	TGTGCCAGCAGCTTAGTGGGTACTAACGAGCAGTACTTC	CASSLVGTNEQYF
.	.	TRBJ1-1	TRBV20-1	TGCAGTGCTAGCGGGCACACTGAAGCTTTCTTT	CSASGHTEAFF
TRBD2	.	TRBJ2-2	TRBV29-1	TGCAGCGTCGGGGGGACTGAGAACACCGGGGAGCTGTTTTTT	CSVGGTENTGELFF
TRBD1	.	TRBJ1-2	TRBV2	TGTGCCAGCAGCGCCTCGCCGGAAACAGGGGGCCAGGGTGGCTACACCTTC	CASSASPETGGQGGYTF
TRBD1	.	TRBJ1-5	TRBV19	TGTGCCAGTAGTAGTTGGGACAGACCGAGGGGGAATCAGCCCCAGCATTTT	CASSSWDRPRGNQPQHF
.	.	TRBJ2-1	TRBV4-2	TGTGCCAGCAGCCAAGGAGGGAGGCCAGCGGGTCCCCCCCGGGGTGAGCAGTTCTTC	CASSQGGRPAGPPRGEQFF
.	medium-sized	TRBJ2-7	TRBV9	TGTGCCAGCACCCCGACAGGCTTACAGTCGGAAGAGCAGTACTTC	CASTPTGLQSEEQYF
.	.	TRBJ2-7	TRBV6-5	TGTGCCGTCAGCCCCGACTCCTACGAGCAGTACTTC	CAVSPDSYEQYF
.	medium-sized	TRBJ1-2	TRBV9	TGTGCCAGCAGCGCCATTGGTACGGGGAATGGCTACACCTTC	CASSAIGTGNGYTF
.	.	TRBJ1-1	TRBV27	TGTGCCAGCAGTTTATCACTGGGCACTGAAGCTTTCTTT	CASSLSLGTEAFF
.	.	TRBJ2-4	TRBV6-1	TGTGCCAGCAGTGAAGGGCGGGAAGGCAAAAACATTCAGTACTTC	CASSEGREGKNIQYF
.	.	TRBJ2-5	TRBV18	TGTGCCAGCTCACCAGTCGAGGGGCTAGGAGAGACCCAGTACTTC	CASSPVEGLGETQYF
.	once	TRBJ2-7	TRBV5-1	TGCGCCAGCAGCCGCTGGGCGGGCGCCTCCTACGAGCAGTACTTC	CASSRWAGASYEQYF
.	.	TRBJ1-2	TRBV5-8	TGTGCCAGTACATTCCCGGACATCCAGCATGGCTACACCTTC	CASTFPDIQHGYTF
.	.	TRBJ1-1	TRBV19	TGTGCCAGTATGCCAACGGGGGGGAACACTGAAGCTTTCTTT	CASMPTGGNTEAFF
.	once	TRBJ1-2	TRBV12-3/TRBV12-4	TGTGCCAGCAGGCGTCAGGGGAACTATGGCTACACCTTC	CASRRQGNYGYTF
.	.	TRBJ1-1	TRBV30	TGTGCCTGGAGGCAGGGCAGAGCGAACACTGAAGCTTTCTTT	CAWRQGRANTEAFF
TRBD2	once	TRBJ2-7	TRBV11-2	TGTGCCAGCAGCTTACGACTAGCGGGAAATCCCTACGAGCAGTACTTC	CASSLRLAGNPYEQYF
TRBD1	.	TRBJ1-4	TRBV7-9	TGTGCCAGCAGCTTGGGGACCGGGACAGTCAATGAAAAACTGTTTTTT	CASSLGTGTVNEKLFF
.	.	TRBJ1-3	TRBV7-8	TGTGCCAGCAGCTTAGTGCCGGGGTCTGGAAACACCATATATTTT	CASSLVPGSGNTIYF
.	.	TRBJ2-2	TRBV27	TGTGCCAGCAGTTTCCGCTCGAACACCGGGGAGCTGTTTTTT	CASSFRSNTGELFF
.	.	TRBJ1-5	TRBV7-2	TGTGCCAGCAGCTTCCGGCACTATAGCAATCAGCCCCAGCATTTT	CASSFRHYSNQPQHF
TRBD1	.	TRBJ1-5	TRBV27	TGTGCCAGCAGTTCTCAGGGGGTGATCAATCAGCCCCAGCATTTT	CASSSQGVINQPQHF
.	once	TRBJ2-7	TRBV27	TGTGCCAGCAGTTCAACGGGAGAGCGCGAGCAGTACTTC	CASSSTGEREQYF
TRBD2	.	TRBJ2-3	TRBV5-1	TGCGCCAGCAGCTTTGGACTAGCGGGAGGGATAGATACGCAGTATTTT	CASSFGLAGGIDTQYF
TRBD1	.	TRBJ1-6	TRBV6-4	TGTGCCAGCAGTGCGGCTGGACAGGGGTCTTCACCCCTCCACTTT	CASSAAGQGSSPLHF
TRBD2	.	TRBJ2-2	TRBV2	TGTGCCAGCAGCCTACTAGCGGGAGGGAACGGGGAGCTGTTTTTT	CASSLLAGGNGELFF
.	.	TRBJ2-7	TRBV12-5	TGTGCTAGTGCCACCTGGGCGAGGAACTGGGGTTACGAGCAGTACTTC	CASATWARNWGYEQYF
TRBD1	.	TRBJ1-1	TRBV19	TGTGCCAGTAGTTGGACAGGGAACACTGAAGCTTTCTTT	CASSWTGNTEAFF
TRBD1	once	TRBJ2-7	TRBV2	TGTGCCAGCAGTGCGACAGGGTTCAACGAGCAGTACTTC	CASSATGFNEQYF
.	.	TRBJ1-1	TRBV27	TGTGCCAGCAGTTACAAGTACAACACTGAAGCTTTCTTT	CASSYKYNTEAFF
.	.	TRBJ2-5	TRBV21-1	TGTGCCAGCATCGACGTCAGATCGCGGGAGGTTAGAGAGACCCAGTACTTC	CASIDVRSREVRETQYF